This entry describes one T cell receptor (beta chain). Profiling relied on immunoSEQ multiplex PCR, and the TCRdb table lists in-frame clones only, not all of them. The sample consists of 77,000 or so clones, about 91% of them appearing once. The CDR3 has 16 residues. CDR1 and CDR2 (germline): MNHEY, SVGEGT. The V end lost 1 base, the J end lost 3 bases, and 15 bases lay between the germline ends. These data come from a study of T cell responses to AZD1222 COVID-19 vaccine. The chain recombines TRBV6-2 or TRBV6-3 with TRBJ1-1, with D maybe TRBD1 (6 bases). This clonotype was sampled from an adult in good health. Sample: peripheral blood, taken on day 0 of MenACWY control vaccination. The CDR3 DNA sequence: TGTGCCAGCAGTTACTTACAGGGAGGTTTGGACACTGAAGCTTTCTTT. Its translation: CASSYLQGGLDTEAFF.